The entry below gives a single TCR beta chain sequence along with its context. The antigen is not known. The source of the sample is a study of cytomegalovirus exposure and HLA in healthy donors. V was cut by 5 bases and J by 6 bases, with 8 bases left in between. CDR1 and CDR2 (germline): MDHEN, SYDVKM. This CDR3 is built from 11 residues. Vbeta (60) and Jbeta (13) primers were used in the PCR. This table comes from immunoSEQ multiplex PCR, and its TCRdb copy is limited to in-frame clones, with some not included. The sample records about 130,000 clones, around 82% being singletons. General study results and limits: The classifier reportedly diagnosed cytomegalovirus status with high sensitivity and specificity.

Sequences were obtained from PBMCs. V is TRBV28 and J is TRBJ2-7; D ambiguous. This clonotype originated in a man aged 25-40 years in good health and CMV-seropositive. The CDR3 DNA is TGTGCCAGCAGTGTCCCCTCCGAGCAGTACTTC. Translation: CASSVPSEQYF.